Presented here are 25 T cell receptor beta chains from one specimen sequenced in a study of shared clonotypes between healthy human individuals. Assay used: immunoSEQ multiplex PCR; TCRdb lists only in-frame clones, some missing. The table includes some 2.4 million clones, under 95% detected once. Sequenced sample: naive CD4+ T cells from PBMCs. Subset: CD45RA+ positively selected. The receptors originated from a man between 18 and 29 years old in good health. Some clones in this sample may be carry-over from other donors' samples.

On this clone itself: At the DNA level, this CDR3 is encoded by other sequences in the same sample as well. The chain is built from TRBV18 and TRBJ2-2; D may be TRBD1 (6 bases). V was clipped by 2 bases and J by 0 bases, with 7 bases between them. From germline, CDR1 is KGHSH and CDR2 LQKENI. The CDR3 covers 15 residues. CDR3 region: CASSPRQANTGELFF. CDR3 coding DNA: TGTGCCAGCTCACCAAGACAGGCGAACACCGGGGAGCTGTTTTTT.

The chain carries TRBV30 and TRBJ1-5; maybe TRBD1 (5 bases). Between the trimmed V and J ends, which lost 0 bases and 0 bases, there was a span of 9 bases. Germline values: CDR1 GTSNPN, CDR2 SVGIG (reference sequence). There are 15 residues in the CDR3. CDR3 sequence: CAWSVRQFSNQPQHF. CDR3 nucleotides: TGTGCCTGGAGTGTACGACAGTTTAGCAATCAGCCCCAGCATTTT.

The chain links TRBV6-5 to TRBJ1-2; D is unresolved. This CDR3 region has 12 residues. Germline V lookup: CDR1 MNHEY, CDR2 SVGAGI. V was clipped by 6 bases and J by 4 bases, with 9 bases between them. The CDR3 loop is CASSPTGYGYTF. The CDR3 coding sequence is TGTGCCAGCAGCCCCACGGGCTATGGCTACACCTTC.

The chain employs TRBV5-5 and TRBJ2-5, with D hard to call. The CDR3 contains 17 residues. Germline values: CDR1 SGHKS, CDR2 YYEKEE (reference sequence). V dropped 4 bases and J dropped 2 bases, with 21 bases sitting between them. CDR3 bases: TGTGCCAGCAGCCCGGGTTGGAGTTACCAGACACAAGAGACCCAGTACTTC. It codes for CASSPGWSYQTQETQYF.

The CDR3 sequence is CASSVRRETYNEQFF. CDR3 bases: TGTGCCAGCAGCGTAAGGCGGGAAACCTACAATGAGCAGTTCTTC. The V gene is TRBV9, the J gene TRBJ2-1, with D tentatively TRBD2 (6 bases). Trimming took 1 base from V and 2 from J, leaving 10 bases between them. CDR1 is SGDLS and CDR2 is YYNGEE in the germline V gene. The CDR3 totals 15 residues.

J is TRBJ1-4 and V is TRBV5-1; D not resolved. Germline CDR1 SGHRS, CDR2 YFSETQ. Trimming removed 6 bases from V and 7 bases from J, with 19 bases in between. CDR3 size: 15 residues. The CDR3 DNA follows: TGCGCCAGCAACTGGGGAATAGGGTCGGCTGAAAAACTGTTTTTT. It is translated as CASNWGIGSAEKLFF. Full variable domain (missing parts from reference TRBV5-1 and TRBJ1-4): KAGVTQTPRYLIKTRGQQVTLSCSPISGHRSVSWYQQTPGQGLQFLFEYFSETQRNKGNFPGRFSGRQFSNSRSEMNVSTLELGDSALYLCASNWGIGSAEKLFFGSGTQLSVL.

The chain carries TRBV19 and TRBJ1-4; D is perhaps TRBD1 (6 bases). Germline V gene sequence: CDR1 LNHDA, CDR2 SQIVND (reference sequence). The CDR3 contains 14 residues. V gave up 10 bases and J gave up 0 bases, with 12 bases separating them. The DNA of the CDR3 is TGTGCCACGAGGACAGAACCAACTAATGAAAAACTGTTTTTT. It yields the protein CATRTEPTNEKLFF.

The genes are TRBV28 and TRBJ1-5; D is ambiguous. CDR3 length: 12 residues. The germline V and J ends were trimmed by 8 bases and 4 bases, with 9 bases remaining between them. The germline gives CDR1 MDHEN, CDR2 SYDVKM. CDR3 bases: TGTGCCAGCGGTAGGCTGAATCAGCCCCAGCATTTT. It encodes CASGRLNQPQHF.

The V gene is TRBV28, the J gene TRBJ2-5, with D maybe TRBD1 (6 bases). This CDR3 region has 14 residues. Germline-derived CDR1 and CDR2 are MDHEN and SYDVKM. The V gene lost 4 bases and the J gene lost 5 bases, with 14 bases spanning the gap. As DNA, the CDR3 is TGTGCCAGCAGTTCCCCAGGGGTATTGGAGACCCAGTACTTC. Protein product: CASSSPGVLETQYF.

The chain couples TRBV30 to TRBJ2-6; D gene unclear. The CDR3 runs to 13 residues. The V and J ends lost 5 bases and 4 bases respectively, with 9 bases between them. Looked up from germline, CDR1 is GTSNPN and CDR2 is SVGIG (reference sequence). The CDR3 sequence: CAWGDPGANVLTF. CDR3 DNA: TGTGCCTGGGGGGATCCAGGGGCCAACGTCCTGACTTTC.

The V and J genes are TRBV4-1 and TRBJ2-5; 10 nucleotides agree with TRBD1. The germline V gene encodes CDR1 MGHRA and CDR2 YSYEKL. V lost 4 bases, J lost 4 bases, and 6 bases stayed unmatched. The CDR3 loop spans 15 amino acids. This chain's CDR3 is CASSRGQGRIETQYF. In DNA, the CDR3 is TGCGCCAGCAGCCGGGGACAGGGGAGGATAGAGACCCAGTACTTC.

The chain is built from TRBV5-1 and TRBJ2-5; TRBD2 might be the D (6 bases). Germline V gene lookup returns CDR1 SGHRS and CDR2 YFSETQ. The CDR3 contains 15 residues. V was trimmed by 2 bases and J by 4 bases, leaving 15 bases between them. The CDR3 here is CASSFGLAFGETQYF. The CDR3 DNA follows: TGCGCCAGCAGCTTCGGTCTAGCGTTCGGAGAGACCCAGTACTTC.

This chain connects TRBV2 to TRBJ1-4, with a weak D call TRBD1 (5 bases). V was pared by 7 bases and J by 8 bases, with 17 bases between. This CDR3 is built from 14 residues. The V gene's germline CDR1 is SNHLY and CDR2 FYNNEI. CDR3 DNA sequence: TGTGCCAGCAAAAAAGGAGGACACCGCGAAAAACTGTTTTTT. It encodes CASKKGGHREKLFF.

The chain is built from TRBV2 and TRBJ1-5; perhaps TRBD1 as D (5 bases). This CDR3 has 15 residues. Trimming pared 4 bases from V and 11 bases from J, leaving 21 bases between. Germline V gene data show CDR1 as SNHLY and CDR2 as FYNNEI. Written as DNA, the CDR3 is TGTGCCAGCAGTGGTCTAGGGGCTATTTCTATAGCCCAGCATTTT. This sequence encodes CASSGLGAISIAQHF.

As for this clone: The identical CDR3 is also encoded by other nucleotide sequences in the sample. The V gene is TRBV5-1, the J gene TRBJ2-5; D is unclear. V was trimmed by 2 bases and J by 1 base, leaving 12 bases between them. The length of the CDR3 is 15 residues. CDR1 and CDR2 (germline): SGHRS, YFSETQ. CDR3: CASSFLQGGQETQYF. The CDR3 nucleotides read TGCGCCAGCAGCTTCCTCCAAGGCGGCCAAGAGACCCAGTACTTC.

The CDR3 nucleotides are TGTGCCAGCAGGGCGGGACCGCCTTCGGAGACCCAGTACTTC. This encodes CASRAGPPSETQYF. The chain combines TRBV5-4 with TRBJ2-5; D is perhaps TRBD2 (6 bases). Germline CDR1 is SGHNT and CDR2 is YYREEE (reference sequence). The CDR3 is 14 residues long. Trimming took off 5 bases at V and 5 bases at J, with 16 bases between the two ends.

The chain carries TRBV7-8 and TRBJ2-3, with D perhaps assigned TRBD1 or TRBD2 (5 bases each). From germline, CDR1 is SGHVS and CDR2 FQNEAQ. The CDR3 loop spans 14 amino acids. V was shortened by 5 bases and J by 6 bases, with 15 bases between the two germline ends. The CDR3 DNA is TGTGCCAGCAGCCCCCAACCTGAGGGGGATACGCAGTATTTT. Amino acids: CASSPQPEGDTQYF.

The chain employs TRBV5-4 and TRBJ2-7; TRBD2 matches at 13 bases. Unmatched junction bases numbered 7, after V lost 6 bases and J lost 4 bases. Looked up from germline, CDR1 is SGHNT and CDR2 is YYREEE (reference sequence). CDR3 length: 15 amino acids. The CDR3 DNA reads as TGTGCCAGCACCCCTGGACTAGCGGGAGTGTACGAGCAGTACTTC. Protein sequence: CASTPGLAGVYEQYF. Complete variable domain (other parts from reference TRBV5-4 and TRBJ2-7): ETGVTQSPTHLIKTRGQQVTLRCSSQSGHNTVSWYQQALGQGPQFIFQYYREEENGRGNFPPRFSGLQFPNYSSELNVNALELDDSALYLCASTPGLAGVYEQYFGPGTRLTVT.

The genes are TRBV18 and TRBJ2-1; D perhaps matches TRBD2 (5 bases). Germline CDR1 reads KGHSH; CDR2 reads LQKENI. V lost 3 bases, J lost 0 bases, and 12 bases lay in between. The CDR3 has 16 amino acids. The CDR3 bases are TGTGCCAGCTCACCGGCGGGCGGGTTCTCCTACAATGAGCAGTTCTTC. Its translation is CASSPAGGFSYNEQFF.

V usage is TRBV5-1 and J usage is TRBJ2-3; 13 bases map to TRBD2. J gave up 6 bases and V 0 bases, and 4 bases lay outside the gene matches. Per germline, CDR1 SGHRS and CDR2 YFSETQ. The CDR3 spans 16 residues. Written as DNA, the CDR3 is TGCGCCAGCAGCTTGGGGACTAGCGGGAGAGTGGATACGCAGTATTTT. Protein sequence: CASSLGTSGRVDTQYF.

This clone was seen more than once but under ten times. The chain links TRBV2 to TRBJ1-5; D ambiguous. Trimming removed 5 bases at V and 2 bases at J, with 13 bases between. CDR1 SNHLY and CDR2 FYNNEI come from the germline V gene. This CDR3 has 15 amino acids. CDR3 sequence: CASSQLNSGNQPQHF. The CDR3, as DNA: TGTGCCAGCAGTCAATTGAACAGCGGCAATCAGCCCCAGCATTTT.

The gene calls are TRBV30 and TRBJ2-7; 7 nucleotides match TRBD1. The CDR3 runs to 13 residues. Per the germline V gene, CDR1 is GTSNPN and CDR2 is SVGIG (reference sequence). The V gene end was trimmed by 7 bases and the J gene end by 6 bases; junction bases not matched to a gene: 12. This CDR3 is CASRFYRGGEQYF. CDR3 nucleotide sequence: TGTGCCTCCAGATTCTACAGGGGCGGCGAGCAGTACTTC.

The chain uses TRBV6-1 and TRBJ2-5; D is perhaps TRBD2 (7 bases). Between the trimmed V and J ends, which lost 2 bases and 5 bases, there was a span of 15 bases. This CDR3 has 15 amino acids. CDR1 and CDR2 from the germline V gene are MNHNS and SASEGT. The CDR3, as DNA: TGTGCCAGCAGTGAACTGGGGGGGCGCTCGGAGACCCAGTACTTC. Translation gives CASSELGGRSETQYF.

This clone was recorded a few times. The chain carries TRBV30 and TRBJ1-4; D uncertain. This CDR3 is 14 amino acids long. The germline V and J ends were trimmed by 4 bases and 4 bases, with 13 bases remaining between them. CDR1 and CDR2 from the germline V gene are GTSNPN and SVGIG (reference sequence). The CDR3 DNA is TGTGCCTGGACCGTGGGAGGGAGTAATGAAAAACTGTTTTTT. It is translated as CAWTVGGSNEKLFF.

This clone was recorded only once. The CDR3 nucleotides read TGTGCCAGCAAAAGAGATCGCCAATACAATGAGCAGTTCTTC. The encoded protein is CASKRDRQYNEQFF. This chain connects TRBV6-6 to TRBJ2-1; D gene ambiguous. The germline gives CDR1 MNHNY, CDR2 SVGAGI (reference sequence). Trimming shortened V by 7 bases and J by 4 bases, and 14 bases separated the two germline ends. The CDR3 runs to 14 residues.